Listed below are T cell receptor beta chains from one sample, sequenced in a study of blood T cell repertoires in COVID-19. Clones were sequenced by immunoSEQ multiplex PCR, and TCRdb holds only the in-frame ones, with some missing. The sample holds roughly 250,000 clones, more than 75% seen once. The sample consisted of PBMCs or T cells enriched from blood (not recorded which). These receptor sequences come from a woman aged 40 to 50 with acute COVID-19. Both conserved end residues are part of each CDR3. D genes are given only for firm matches. Clone size is stated in some rows and not others, as once, few, many or a class when expanded.

CDR3 DNA | CDR3 protein | J gene | D gene | V gene | clone size
TGTGCCAGCAGCGACGGACAGCTGCCTGGAAACACCATATATTTT | CASSDGQLPGNTIYF | TRBJ1-3 | - | TRBV11-2 | -
TGTGCCAGCAGTTACGCCCTAGCAAGCGCACCGTATACGCAGTATTTT | CASSYALASAPYTQYF | TRBJ2-3 | - | TRBV6-2/TRBV6-3 | -
TGTGCCAGCAGTTTATTAACGGAGTACGAGCAGTACTTC | CASSLLTEYEQYF | TRBJ2-7 | - | TRBV12-3/TRBV12-4 | -
TGTGCCAGCAGCCCACTAGCGGGAGACCGCGAGCAGTACTTC | CASSPLAGDREQYF | TRBJ2-7 | TRBD2 | TRBV11-1 | -
TGTGCTAGTGGTTTGCGTAGCGGGAGGACCACCGGGGAGCTGTTTTTT | CASGLRSGRTTGELFF | TRBJ2-2 | TRBD2 | TRBV12-5 | few
TGTGCCAGCAGCCCGGGACTTGTGGGGGGACGCGATGAGCAGTTCTTC | CASSPGLVGGRDEQFF | TRBJ2-1 | - | TRBV7-9 | -
TGTGCCAGCAGCCCAGCGGTTCTGAGCTCTGGAAACACCATATATTTT | CASSPAVLSSGNTIYF | TRBJ1-3 | - | TRBV7-9 | -
TGTGCCTGGGGGGGACAGGGGGCGTACGAGCAGTACTTC | CAWGGQGAYEQYF | TRBJ2-7 | TRBD1 | TRBV30 | once
TGTGCCAGCAGCTTAATCCTTGGCAGAACAGATACGCAGTATTTT | CASSLILGRTDTQYF | TRBJ2-3 | - | TRBV5-6 | -
TGTGCCAGCAGCGTACTCGGGTCTGGAAACACCATATATTTT | CASSVLGSGNTIYF | TRBJ1-3 | - | TRBV9 | -
TGTGCCAGTAGTTTTACAGGCCAACAAGAGACCCAGTACTTC | CASSFTGQQETQYF | TRBJ2-5 | - | TRBV19 | -
TGTGCCAGCAATCCTAGCGGACAAGAGACCCAGTACTTC | CASNPSGQETQYF | TRBJ2-5 | TRBD2 | TRBV6-5 | -
TGTGCCAGCAGCCCGCTGGGCCGCACTGAAGCTTTCTTT | CASSPLGRTEAFF | TRBJ1-1 | - | TRBV5-6 | once
TGCGCCAGTCAACAGGGGGTTGATCAGCCCCAGCATTTT | CASQQGVDQPQHF | TRBJ1-5 | TRBD1 | TRBV10-2 | few
TGTGCCAGCAGCTTGGAAATACTAGCGGGAGGCAACAATGAGCAGTTCTTC | CASSLEILAGGNNEQFF | TRBJ2-1 | TRBD2 | TRBV5-6 | -
TGCGCCAGCAGATATATAGCGGGAGGGCATGAGACCCAGTACTTC | CASRYIAGGHETQYF | TRBJ2-5 | TRBD2 | TRBV5-1 | -
TGTGCCAGCAGAGGGGGACAGCCCTACGAGCAGTACTTC | CASRGGQPYEQYF | TRBJ2-7 | TRBD1 | TRBV7-2 | -
TGTGCCAGCAGCCGACTAGCGGGCCCCCAAGAGACCCAGTACTTC | CASSRLAGPQETQYF | TRBJ2-5 | TRBD2 | TRBV7-8 | -
TGTGCCACCAGTGATTTGCAGGGGACAGGGGGACCCCGACTCCTACCTAATGAAAAACTGTTTTTT | CATSDLQGTGGPRLLPNEKLFF | TRBJ1-4 | TRBD1 | TRBV24-1 | -
TGCGCCAGCAGCCAAGATCGGCAGGCGCACTATGGCTACACCTTC | CASSQDRQAHYGYTF | TRBJ1-2 | - | TRBV4-1 | -
TGTGCCAGCAGCGTAGGGACACCGAACACTGAAGCTTTCTTT | CASSVGTPNTEAFF | TRBJ1-1 | - | TRBV9 | -
TGTGCCATCAGTGAGTCAAGGGAGAGCGAAAAACTGTTTTTT | CAISESRESEKLFF | TRBJ1-4 | - | TRBV10-3 | once
TGCGCCAGCAGTGGGACACCGAATTCACCCCTCCACTTT | CASSGTPNSPLHF | TRBJ1-6 | - | TRBV10-2 | -
TGCGCCAGCAGGACAGGGACGGCCAATGAGCAGTTCTTC | CASRTGTANEQFF | TRBJ2-1 | TRBD1 | TRBV5-1 | few
TGTGCCAGCGAGAGCGGGGGGAATGAGCAGTTCTTC | CASESGGNEQFF | TRBJ2-1 | TRBD2 | TRBV6-5 | -
TGTGCCAGCAGCCAAGTGGCATCTGGCTACACCTTC | CASSQVASGYTF | TRBJ1-2 | - | TRBV14 | -
TGTGCCAGCAGTCCGGGGACAGCCCTCAGCTCCTATAATTCACCCCTCCACTTT | CASSPGTALSSYNSPLHF | TRBJ1-6 | TRBD1 | TRBV27 | -
TGTGCCAGCAGCTTAGTTCCAGACACTGAAGCTTTCTTT | CASSLVPDTEAFF | TRBJ1-1 | - | TRBV11-3 | -
TGTGCCAGCAGCTTTGAGGACAGCATCACTGAAGCTTTCTTT | CASSFEDSITEAFF | TRBJ1-1 | - | TRBV5-4 | once
TGTGCAAGTCGCTTGGGGTCGGAGCGGGATTTAGATGAGCAGTTCTTC | CASRLGSERDLDEQFF | TRBJ2-1 | - | TRBV12-2 | -
TGTGCCATCAGTGAGTCAGGACAGGGGGGCGAAAAACTGTTTTTT | CAISESGQGGEKLFF | TRBJ1-4 | TRBD1 | TRBV10-3 | -
TGTGCCAGTAGTATTGGGGGAAGGGTAGCGGGTCACGAGCAGTACTTC | CASSIGGRVAGHEQYF | TRBJ2-7 | TRBD2 | TRBV19 | -
TGTGCCAGCACCGTCGGGGGGGCTAGCGGATACAATGAGCAGTTCTTC | CASTVGGASGYNEQFF | TRBJ2-1 | TRBD2 | TRBV9 | -
TGTGCCAGCGGCGGGACTCTCTACAATGAGCAGTTCTTC | CASGGTLYNEQFF | TRBJ2-1 | - | TRBV16 | -
TGTGCCACCAGCAGAGAGGGTGTAGCGGGGTACAATGAGCAGTTCTTC | CATSREGVAGYNEQFF | TRBJ2-1 | TRBD2 | TRBV15 | -
TGTGCCAGCAGCTCCAAGGGACAGCCAGAGACCCAGTACTTC | CASSSKGQPETQYF | TRBJ2-5 | TRBD1 | TRBV5-6 | -
TGTGCCAGCAGTTTATCAGCTAACTATGGCTACACCTTC | CASSLSANYGYTF | TRBJ1-2 | - | TRBV12-3/TRBV12-4 | -
TGTGCCACCAGTGATAAGGACAGGGGGGCTGGCATCAATGAGCAGTTCTTC | CATSDKDRGAGINEQFF | TRBJ2-1 | TRBD1 | TRBV24-1 | -
TGTGCCAGCAGTCAGAACAGAAACACCATATATTTT | CASSQNRNTIYF | TRBJ1-3 | - | TRBV12-3/TRBV12-4 | -
TGTGCCAGCAGCCAAGCTAGGCTCGATTACCGGACAAGGACCTCCTACGAGCAGTACTTC | CASSQARLDYRTRTSYEQYF | TRBJ2-7 | - | TRBV4-2 | -
TGTGCCACCAGCAGAGAACAGATCCATGCTGGCTATGGCTACACCTTC | CATSREQIHAGYGYTF | TRBJ1-2 | - | TRBV15 | -
TGTGCCAGCAGCACGGGACTAAGGAACACTGAAGCTTTCTTT | CASSTGLRNTEAFF | TRBJ1-1 | - | TRBV5-6 | -
TGTGCCAGCTCACCTGCTAGCGGTCCCGGGGAGCTGTTTTTT | CASSPASGPGELFF | TRBJ2-2 | TRBD2 | TRBV18 | once
TGTGCCAGCAGCTTAGTTGGCGGGAGGTTCAACTATGAGCAGTTCTTC | CASSLVGGRFNYEQFF | TRBJ2-1 | TRBD2 | TRBV11-3 | -
TGTGCCAGCAGCGCAACTAGCGACCCCTACAATGAGCAGTTCTTC | CASSATSDPYNEQFF | TRBJ2-1 | TRBD2 | TRBV7-9 | -
TGTGCCACAACAGGGGACTCACCCCTCCACTTT | CATTGDSPLHF | TRBJ1-6 | TRBD1 | TRBV6-5 | -
TGTGCCAGCAGATCCACCGGGACTAGCGGAGTGAAAATCAGCACAGATACGCAGTATTTT | CASRSTGTSGVKISTDTQYF | TRBJ2-3 | TRBD2 | TRBV4-2 | -
TGTGCCAGTAGGACTAGCGGTACCAAAAACATTCAGTACTTC | CASRTSGTKNIQYF | TRBJ2-4 | TRBD2 | TRBV19 | -
TGTGCCAGCAGCCCCAGCGGGACAGGGGCATACGAGCAGTACTTC | CASSPSGTGAYEQYF | TRBJ2-7 | TRBD1 | TRBV3-1/TRBV3-2 | -
TGCGCCAGCAGCTTGGGGCGCGGGACGGGAGGCTTAGCGTCTGGCACAGATACGCAGTATTTT | CASSLGRGTGGLASGTDTQYF | TRBJ2-3 | TRBD2 | TRBV5-1 | -
TGTGCCAGCAGCAAGATTGAGATGAGCACGCCTTCCGGAGCTGAAGCTTTCTTT | CASSKIEMSTPSGAEAFF | TRBJ1-1 | - | TRBV21-1 | -
TGTGCCTGGAGCCGGGGGACGAGCTCCTACAATGAGCAGTTCTTC | CAWSRGTSSYNEQFF | TRBJ2-1 | - | TRBV30 | -
TGTGCCAGCAGCGTAAGTGGACAAGGTGGTCAGCCCCAGCATTTT | CASSVSGQGGQPQHF | TRBJ1-5 | - | TRBV9 | -
TGTGCCAGCAGCGTAGTGGGAGTCAGCACAGATACGCAGTATTTT | CASSVVGVSTDTQYF | TRBJ2-3 | - | TRBV9 | once
TGTGCCAGCAGCGTGGGACTTAACAATGAGCAGTTCTTC | CASSVGLNNEQFF | TRBJ2-1 | - | TRBV2 | -
TGTGCCAGCAGTACCCGGGACAGGGGTTACAATGAGCAGTTCTTC | CASSTRDRGYNEQFF | TRBJ2-1 | TRBD1 | TRBV6-2/TRBV6-3 | -
TGTGCCAGCAGCCCGGAAAGGACTAGCCACAATGAGCAGTTCTTC | CASSPERTSHNEQFF | TRBJ2-1 | TRBD2 | TRBV7-2 | -
TGTGCCAGCAGCGTTACAGGGGGCACCGGGGAGCTGTTTTTT | CASSVTGGTGELFF | TRBJ2-2 | TRBD1 | TRBV9 | -
TGCGCCAGCAGCCAAACGGGGACAGGGGGAACCAAAAACATTCAGTACTTC | CASSQTGTGGTKNIQYF | TRBJ2-4 | TRBD1 | TRBV4-1 | -